One TCR beta chain is described in this entry. The CDR3 has 12 amino acids. The germline V gene encodes CDR1 SQVTM and CDR2 ANQGSEA. V gave up 8 bases and J gave up 8 bases; unmatched junction bases: 9. The data were produced by immunoSEQ multiplex PCR, yet TCRdb's version contains in-frame clones alone and is incomplete. The repertoire holds over 100,000 clones, with approximately 90% as singletons. The data originate from a study of T cell responses to AZD1222 COVID-19 vaccine. This specimen consisted of peripheral blood, obtained on day 0 of AZD1222 vaccination. The chain carries TRBV29-1 and TRBJ1-2; TRBD1 matches 9 bases. The receptor was isolated from an adult in good health. CDR3 region: CSTRQGDWGYTF. The CDR3 region has the DNA TGCAGCACCCGACAGGGGGATTGGGGCTACACCTTC. Combining the CDR3 with reference TRBV29-1 and TRBJ1-2 gives the whole variable domain SAVISQKPSRDICQRGTSLTIQCQVDSQVTMMFWYRQQPGQSLTLIATANQGSEATYESGFVIDKFPISRPNLTFSTLTVSNMSPEDSSIYLCSTRQGDWGYTFGSGTRLTVV.